This TCR beta chain was sequenced in a study of radiation and T cells in renal cell carcinoma. Overall study context: Nephrectomy followed 15 Gy stereotactic body radiation by 4 weeks.

V lost 0 bases to trimming and J lost 3 bases, with 5 bases between them. The CDR3 has 12 residues. Germline V gene sequence: CDR1 GTSNPN, CDR2 SVGIG (reference sequence). Study results and caveats: Pretreatment tumor biopsies were lacking, so baseline clonotypes are unknown.

The sample holds a few counts of this clone. The antigen remains undetermined. Noted time point: baseline pretreatment blood. Indicated treatment: 15 Gy SBRT to primary tumor, nephrectomy 4 weeks later. Radiation-treated patients gave blood at baseline, week 2 and week 4. TCRdb's copy holds only in-frame clones and misses some; the assay was immunoSEQ multiplex PCR. The profile shows about 150,000 clones, about 87% of them singletons. This chain connects TRBV30 to TRBJ1-1; unclear D gene. Source: blood, taken from a patient whose treatment included radiotherapy and nephrectomy. This receptor was identified in an older woman with renal cell carcinoma. The CDR3 reads CAWSVRDTEAFF. The CDR3 nucleotides read TGTGCCTGGAGTGTACGGGACACTGAAGCTTTCTTT.